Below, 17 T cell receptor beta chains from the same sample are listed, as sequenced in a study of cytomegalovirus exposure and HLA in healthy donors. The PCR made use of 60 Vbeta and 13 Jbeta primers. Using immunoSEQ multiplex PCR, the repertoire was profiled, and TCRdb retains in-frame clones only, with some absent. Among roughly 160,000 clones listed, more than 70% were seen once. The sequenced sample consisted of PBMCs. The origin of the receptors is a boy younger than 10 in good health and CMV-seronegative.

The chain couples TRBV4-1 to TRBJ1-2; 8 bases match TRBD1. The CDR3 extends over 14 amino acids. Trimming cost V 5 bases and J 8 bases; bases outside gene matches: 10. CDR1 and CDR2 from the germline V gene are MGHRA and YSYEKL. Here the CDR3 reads CASSRAGGGKGYTF. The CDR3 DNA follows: TGCGCCAGCAGCAGGGCAGGGGGCGGAAAAGGCTACACCTTC.

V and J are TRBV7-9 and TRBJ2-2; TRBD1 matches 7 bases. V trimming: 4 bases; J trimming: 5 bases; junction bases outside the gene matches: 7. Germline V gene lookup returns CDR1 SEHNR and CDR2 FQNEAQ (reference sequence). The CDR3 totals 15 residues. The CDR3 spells CASSWSGQMTGELFF. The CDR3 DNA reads TGTGCCAGCAGCTGGTCGGGACAGATGACCGGGGAGCTGTTTTTT. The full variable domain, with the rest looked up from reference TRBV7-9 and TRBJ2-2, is DTGVSQNPRHKITKRGQNVTFRCDPISEHNRLYWYRQTLGQGPEFLTYFQNEAQLEKSRLLSDRFSAERPKGSFSTLEIQRTEQGDSAMYLCASSWSGQMTGELFFGEGSRLTVL.

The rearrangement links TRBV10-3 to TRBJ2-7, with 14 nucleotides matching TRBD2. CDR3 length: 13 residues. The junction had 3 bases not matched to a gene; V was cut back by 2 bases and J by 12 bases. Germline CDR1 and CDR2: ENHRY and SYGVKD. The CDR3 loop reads CAISEMGLAGVYF. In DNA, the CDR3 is TGTGCCATCAGTGAGATGGGACTAGCGGGAGTGTACTTC.

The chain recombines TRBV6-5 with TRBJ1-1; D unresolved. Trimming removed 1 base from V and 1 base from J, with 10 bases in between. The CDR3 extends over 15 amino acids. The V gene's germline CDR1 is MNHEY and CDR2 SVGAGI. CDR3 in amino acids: CASSYYAGRNTEAFF. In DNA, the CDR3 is TGTGCCAGCAGTTACTACGCGGGCCGGAACACTGAAGCTTTCTTT.

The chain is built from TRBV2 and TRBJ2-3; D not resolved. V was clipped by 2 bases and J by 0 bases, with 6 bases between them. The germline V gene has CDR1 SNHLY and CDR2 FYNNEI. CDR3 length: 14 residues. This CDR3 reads CASSEYESTDTQYF. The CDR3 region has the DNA TGTGCCAGCAGTGAATACGAGAGCACAGATACGCAGTATTTT. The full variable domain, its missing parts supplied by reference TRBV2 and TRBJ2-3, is EPEVTQTPSHQVTQMGQEVILRCVPISNHLYFYWYRQILGQKVEFLVSFYNNEISEKSEIFDDQFSVERPDGSNFTLKIRSTKLEDSAMYFCASSEYESTDTQYFGPGTRLTVL.

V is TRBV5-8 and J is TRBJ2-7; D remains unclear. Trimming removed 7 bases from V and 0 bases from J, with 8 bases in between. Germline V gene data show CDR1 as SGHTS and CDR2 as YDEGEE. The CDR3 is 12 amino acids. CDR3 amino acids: CASERSSYEQYF. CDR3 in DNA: TGTGCCAGCGAGCGCAGCTCCTACGAGCAGTACTTC.

The CDR3 nucleotides are TGCGCCAGCAGCACTAGCGGGAGGCCTCTCGGGAATGAGCAGTTCTTC. Its translation: CASSTSGRPLGNEQFF. The chain is built from TRBV4-1 and TRBJ2-1; 12 positions match TRBD2. J was trimmed by 7 bases and V by 5 bases; bases with no gene match: 9. Germline loops: CDR1 MGHRA, CDR2 YSYEKL. This CDR3 region has 16 residues.

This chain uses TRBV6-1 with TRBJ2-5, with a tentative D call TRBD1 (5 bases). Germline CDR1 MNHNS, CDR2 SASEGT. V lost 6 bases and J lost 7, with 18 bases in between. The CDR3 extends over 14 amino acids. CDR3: CASSAPGRVGTQYF. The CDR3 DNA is TGTGCCAGCAGCGCCCCTGGCAGGGTGGGGACCCAGTACTTC.

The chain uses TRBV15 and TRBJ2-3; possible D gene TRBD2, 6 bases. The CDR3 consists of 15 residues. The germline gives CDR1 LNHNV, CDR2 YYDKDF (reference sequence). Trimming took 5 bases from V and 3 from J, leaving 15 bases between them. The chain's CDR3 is CATSHGGQETDTQYF. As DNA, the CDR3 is TGTGCCACCAGCCACGGAGGGCAAGAGACAGATACGCAGTATTTT.

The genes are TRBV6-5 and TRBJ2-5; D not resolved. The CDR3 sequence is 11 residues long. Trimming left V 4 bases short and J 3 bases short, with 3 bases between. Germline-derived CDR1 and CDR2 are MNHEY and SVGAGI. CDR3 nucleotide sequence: TGTGCCAGCAGTTTCAAAGAGACCCAGTACTTC. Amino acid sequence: CASSFKETQYF.

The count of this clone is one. The CDR3 reads CASSPVGAGYTF. The CDR3 DNA reads TGTGCCAGCTCACCAGTGGGGGCTGGCTACACCTTC. The V gene is TRBV18, the J gene TRBJ1-2, with D perhaps matching TRBD1 (6 bases). Trimming removed 2 bases from V and 7 bases from J, with 8 bases in between. This CDR3 comprises 12 residues. Germline lookup yields CDR1 KGHSH and CDR2 LQKENI.

This CDR3 reads CASSQDTRRGPGPQHF. Written as DNA, the CDR3 is TGCGCCAGCAGCCAAGATACGAGAAGGGGCCCAGGGCCCCAGCATTTT. The chain links TRBV4-1 to TRBJ1-5, with D perhaps matching TRBD1 (5 bases). The V gene's germline CDR1 is MGHRA and CDR2 YSYEKL. The CDR3 spans 16 residues. V was shortened by 0 bases and J by 9 bases, with 18 bases between the two germline ends.

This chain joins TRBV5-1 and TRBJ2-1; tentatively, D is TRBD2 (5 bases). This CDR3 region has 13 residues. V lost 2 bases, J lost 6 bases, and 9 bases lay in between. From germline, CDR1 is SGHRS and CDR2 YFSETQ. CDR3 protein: CASSLGSANEQFF. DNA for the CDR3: TGCGCCAGCAGCTTAGGTAGCGCCAATGAGCAGTTCTTC.

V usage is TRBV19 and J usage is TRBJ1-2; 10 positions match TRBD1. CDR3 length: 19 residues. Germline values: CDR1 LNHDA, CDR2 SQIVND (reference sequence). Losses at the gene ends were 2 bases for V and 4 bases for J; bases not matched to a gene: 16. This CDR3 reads CASSIQAGQGNYFPYGYTF. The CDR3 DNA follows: TGTGCCAGTAGTATACAAGCGGGACAGGGGAACTATTTCCCCTATGGCTACACCTTC.

CDR3 sequence reads: CSVERGYEQYF. CDR3 nucleotides: TGCAGCGTTGAAAGGGGCTACGAGCAGTACTTC. The chain combines TRBV29-1 with TRBJ2-7; D might be TRBD1 (5 bases). CDR3 size: 11 residues. V lost 2 bases and J 3 bases, leaving 5 bases between the germline ends. Germline-derived CDR1 and CDR2 are SQVTM and ANQGSEA.

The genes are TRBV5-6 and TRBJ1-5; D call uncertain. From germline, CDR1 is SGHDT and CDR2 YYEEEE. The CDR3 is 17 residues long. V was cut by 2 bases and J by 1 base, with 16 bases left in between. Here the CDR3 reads CASSFSEGVISNQPQHF. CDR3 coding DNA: TGTGCCAGCAGCTTTTCGGAGGGCGTAATAAGCAATCAGCCCCAGCATTTT.

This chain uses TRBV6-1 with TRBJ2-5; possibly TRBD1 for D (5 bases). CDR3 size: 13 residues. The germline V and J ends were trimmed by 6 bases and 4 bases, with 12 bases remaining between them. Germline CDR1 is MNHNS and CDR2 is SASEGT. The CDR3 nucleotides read TGTGCCAGCAGAAGGGGAAGCCCAGAGACCCAGTACTTC. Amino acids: CASRRGSPETQYF.